The clone carrying this T cell receptor beta chain was seen a single time. There are 13 residues in the CDR3. Germline V CDR1 and CDR2: SGHNT, YYREEE (reference sequence). Trimming took off 1 base at V and 5 bases at J, with 9 bases between the two ends. The data derive from a study of shared clonotypes between healthy human individuals. Only in-frame clones appear in the TCRdb table, and some are missing; sequencing was by immunoSEQ multiplex PCR. The sample lists hundreds of thousands of clones; roughly 78% were seen once. Subsets obtained from CD4+ cells comprised CD45RA+ naive and CD45RA-negative memory cells.

Sequencing input: memory CD4+ T cells sorted from blood. Specified subset: CD45RA-negative fraction. This TCR was recovered from a woman in her twenties or thirties in good health. The chain employs TRBV5-4 and TRBJ2-5; D not resolved. Here the CDR3 DNA reads TGTGCCAGCAGCTTGTGGCAAGTGGAGACCCAGTACTTC. Translating it yields CASSLWQVETQYF.